This TCR beta chain was recovered during a study of blood T cell repertoires in COVID-19 (dated by TCRdb to 2020 to 2021). Regarding the research as a whole: Samples covering the acute and convalescent phases of COVID-19 were provided by collaborators in the United States, Italy and Spain. Samples came from the ongoing ImmuneRACE study (first 160 participants) plus 1,254 subjects from 6 global collaborators. The prospective study material was composed of cDNA or gDNA derived from T cells, B-cell-depleted T cells, or PBMCs. The sample metadata nearly always contained a de-identified subject ID, COVID-19 status, age in years and sex. The repertoires were released in a freely available public database intended as a resource for research on the immune response to SARS-CoV-2. Where available, HLA class I and class II types were taken from metadata supplied by the sample provider and were not determined by assay-based typing. Deeply sampled blood TCRbeta repertoires from subjects exposed to, actively infected with, or recovered from COVID-19 were included in the dataset. The full study reports these points: The quantity of clinical and demographic metadata differed by source and by participant and was supplied without curation.

Notes on this clone: The clone's antigen remains unknown. No much larger clonotype is one base removed from it; base qualities were not supplied.

Collaborating institutions collected whole blood in K2EDTA tubes following their own protocols. Collaborator samples were shipped for TCRbeta analysis as frozen whole blood, isolated PBMCs, or DNA extracted from either sample type. The immunoSEQ Assay, a bias-controlled multiplex PCR, was used to amplify TCRbeta CDR3 regions from genomic DNA. As for the authors' bioinformatics: Within the assay, amplification of reference gene primers was used to estimate how many nucleated cells each sample contained. To quantify the absolute abundance of each unique TCRbeta CDR3 rearrangement, sequence reads were collapsed and filtered. For each sample, productive Simpson clonality was calculated as the square root of Simpson's diversity index across productive rearrangements. TCRdb mirrors the immuneACCESS table, restricted to in-frame sequences. Some clones are absent from its copies; in checked studies, under half trace to an unresolved V gene, and the reason for the others is unknown. Clonal size and the V and J genes are those of that table, whereas D and trimming came from the DNA. This sample holds 380,000 or so clones; approximately 80% were observed only once. The top ten clonotypes cover 1.1% of the sample.

The V end loses 6 bases and the J end loses 4 bases, and a stretch of 10 bases separates them. Taken from cysteine to phenylalanine, the CDR3 has 13 residues. The DNA shown is the 39-base CDR3, in frame from base 1. The CDR1 and CDR2 encoded by the germline V gene are ENHRY and SYGVKD. The sequence was collected from a human donor with acute or convalescent COVID-19. The donor label of this sample is uncertain. The sequenced sample consisted of peripheral blood. The chain couples TRBV10-3 to TRBJ2-1, with TRBD1 tentatively as D gene (6 bases match). The CDR3 region reads CAISWTDYNEQFF. The bases read TGTGCCATCAGCTGGACAGATTACAATGAGCAGTTCTTC.